The clone carrying this TCR beta chain was recorded at least ten times. The data derive from a study of spatial heterogeneity in lung cancer. Germline assignment: CDR1 SGHVS and CDR2 FNYEAQ. V gave up 1 base and J gave up 7 bases, with 14 bases separating them. This CDR3 is 15 amino acids long. TCRdb ran MiXCR on the 5' RACE reads and lists one entry per CDR3 protein. This table holds about 47,000 distinct CDR3 sequences, approximately 12% found once. Time point specified: blood at routine non-recurrence follow-up after resection. The material sequenced was PBMCs, taken at follow-up. This TCR was recovered from a male donor with early-stage non-small cell lung cancer. The chain carries TRBV7-6 and TRBJ2-1, with a possible D match to TRBD1 (5 bases). For the CDR3, the DNA is TGTGCCAGCAGCTTAGGGCAGGGTCTAACAAATGAGCAGTTCTTC. Protein sequence: CASSLGQGLTNEQFF.